This T cell receptor (beta chain) was captured in a study of T cells in Graves' hyperthyroidism and ophthalmopathy. Study overall: Peripheral blood samples were taken at initial diagnosis, prior to any treatment.

RNA transcripts gave rise to amplified TCR beta CDR3 regions. TCR CDR3 underwent first-round RT-PCR with the HTBI primer set. TCRdb used MiXCR to reprocess the multiplex PCR reads, holding one entry per CDR3 protein. Altogether about 520,000 distinct CDR3 sequences are present, around a quarter being singletons, with the ten largest covering about 10%. It was uncontrolled infection, other autoimmune disease, pregnancy or lactation that excluded patients. About this clonotype: The antigen remains unidentified.

Study results and limitations: Ophthalmopathy prediction by the model preceded onset by a median approximately six months. Most clonotypes expanded in thyroid above 0.001 were likewise present in blood.

Trimming took 10 bases from V and 3 from J, leaving 9 bases between them. The CDR3 length is 11 residues. CDR1 is MNHEY, CDR2 SMNVEV, per germline (reference sequence). The chain recombines TRBV27 with TRBJ1-1; no firm D call. The sequence was obtained from a woman under 40 with Graves' ophthalmopathy. The material sequenced was blood. The CDR3, as DNA: TGTGCCATCACCTTTTACACTGAAGCTTTCTTT. It yields the protein CAITFYTEAFF.